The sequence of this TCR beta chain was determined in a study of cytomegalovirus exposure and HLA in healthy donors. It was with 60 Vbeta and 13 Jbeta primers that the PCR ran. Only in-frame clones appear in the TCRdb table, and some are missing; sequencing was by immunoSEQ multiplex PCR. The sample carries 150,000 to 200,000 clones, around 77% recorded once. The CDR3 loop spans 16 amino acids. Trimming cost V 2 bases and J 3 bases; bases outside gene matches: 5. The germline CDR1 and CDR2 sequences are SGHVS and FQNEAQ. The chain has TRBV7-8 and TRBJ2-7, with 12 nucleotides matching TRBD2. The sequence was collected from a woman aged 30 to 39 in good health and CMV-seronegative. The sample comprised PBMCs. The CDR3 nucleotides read TGTGCCAGCAGCTTACTAGCGGGGGGGTCTAACTACGAGCAGTACTTC. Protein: CASSLLAGGSNYEQYF. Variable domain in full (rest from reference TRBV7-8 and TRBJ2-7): GAGVSQSPRYKVAKRGQDVALRCDPISGHVSLFWYQQALGQGPEFLTYFQNEAQLDKSGLPSDRFFAERPEGSVSTLKIQRTQQEDSAVYLCASSLLAGGSNYEQYFGPGTRLTVT.